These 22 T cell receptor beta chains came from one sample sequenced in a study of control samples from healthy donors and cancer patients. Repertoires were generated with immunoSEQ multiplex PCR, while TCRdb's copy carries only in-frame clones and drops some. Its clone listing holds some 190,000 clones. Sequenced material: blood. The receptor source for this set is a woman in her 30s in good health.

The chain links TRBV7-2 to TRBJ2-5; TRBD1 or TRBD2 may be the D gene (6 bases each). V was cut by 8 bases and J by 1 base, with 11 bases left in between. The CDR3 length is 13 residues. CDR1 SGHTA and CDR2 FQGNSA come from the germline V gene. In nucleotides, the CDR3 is TGTGCCAGCGGGGGGACACTCCAAGAGACCCAGTACTTC. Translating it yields CASGGTLQETQYF.

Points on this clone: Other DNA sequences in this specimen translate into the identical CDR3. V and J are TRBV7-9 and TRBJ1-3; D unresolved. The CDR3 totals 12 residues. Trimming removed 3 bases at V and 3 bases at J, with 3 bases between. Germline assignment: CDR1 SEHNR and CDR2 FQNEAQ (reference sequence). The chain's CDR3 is CASSLGGNTIYF. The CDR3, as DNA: TGTGCCAGCAGCTTGGGTGGAAACACCATATATTTT. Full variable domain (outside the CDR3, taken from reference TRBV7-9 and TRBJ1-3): DTGVSQNPRHKITKRGQNVTFRCDPISEHNRLYWYRQTLGQGPEFLTYFQNEAQLEKSRLLSDRFSAERPKGSFSTLEIQRTEQGDSAMYLCASSLGGNTIYFGEGSWLTVV.

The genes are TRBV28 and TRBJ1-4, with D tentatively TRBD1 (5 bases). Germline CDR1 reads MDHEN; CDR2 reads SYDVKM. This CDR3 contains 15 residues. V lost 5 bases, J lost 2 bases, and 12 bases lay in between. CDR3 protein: CASSLPGQTNEKLFF. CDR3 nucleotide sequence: TGTGCCAGCAGTCTGCCGGGGCAGACTAATGAAAAACTGTTTTTT.

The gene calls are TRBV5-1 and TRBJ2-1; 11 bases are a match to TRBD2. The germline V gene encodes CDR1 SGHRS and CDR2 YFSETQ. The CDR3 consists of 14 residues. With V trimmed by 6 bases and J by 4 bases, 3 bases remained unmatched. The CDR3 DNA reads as TGCGCCAGCACCCTAGCGGGGGGATACAATGAGCAGTTCTTC. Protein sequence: CASTLAGGYNEQFF.

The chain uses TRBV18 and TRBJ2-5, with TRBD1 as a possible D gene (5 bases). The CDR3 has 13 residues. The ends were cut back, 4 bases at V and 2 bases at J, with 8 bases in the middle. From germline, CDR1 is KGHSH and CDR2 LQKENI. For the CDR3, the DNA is TGTGCCAGCTCACTGACAGTACAAGAGACCCAGTACTTC. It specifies CASSLTVQETQYF.

The DNA for the CDR3 is TGTGCCAGTAGTTTTAACGTAAACACTGAAGCTTTCTTT. Its translation is CASSFNVNTEAFF. V is TRBV19 and J is TRBJ1-1; no reliable D call. Between the trimmed V and J ends, which lost 5 bases and 2 bases, there was a span of 9 bases. The CDR3 length is 13 residues. Germline assignment: CDR1 LNHDA and CDR2 SQIVND (reference sequence).

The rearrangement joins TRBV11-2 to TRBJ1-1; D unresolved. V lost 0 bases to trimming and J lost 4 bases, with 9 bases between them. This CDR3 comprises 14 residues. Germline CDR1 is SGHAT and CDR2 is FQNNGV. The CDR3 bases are TGTGCCAGCAGCTTAGAAGTGAGCACCACTGAAGCTTTCTTT. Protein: CASSLEVSTTEAFF.

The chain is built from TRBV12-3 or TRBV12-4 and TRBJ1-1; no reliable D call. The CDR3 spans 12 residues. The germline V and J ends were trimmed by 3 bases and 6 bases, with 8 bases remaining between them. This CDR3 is CASSFRESEAFF. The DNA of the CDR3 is TGTGCCAGCAGTTTCCGAGAGTCTGAAGCTTTCTTT.

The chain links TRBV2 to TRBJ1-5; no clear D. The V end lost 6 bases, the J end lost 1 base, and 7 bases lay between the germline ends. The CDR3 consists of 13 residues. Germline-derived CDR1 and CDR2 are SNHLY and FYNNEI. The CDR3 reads CASRRESNQPQHF. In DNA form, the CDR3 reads TGTGCCAGCAGGAGAGAAAGCAATCAGCCCCAGCATTTT.

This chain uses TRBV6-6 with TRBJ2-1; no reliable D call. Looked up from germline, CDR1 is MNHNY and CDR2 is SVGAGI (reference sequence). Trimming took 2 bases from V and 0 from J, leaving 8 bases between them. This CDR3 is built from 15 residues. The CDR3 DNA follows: TGTGCCAGCAGTTACCGGGCCGCCTCCTACAATGAGCAGTTCTTC. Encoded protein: CASSYRAASYNEQFF.

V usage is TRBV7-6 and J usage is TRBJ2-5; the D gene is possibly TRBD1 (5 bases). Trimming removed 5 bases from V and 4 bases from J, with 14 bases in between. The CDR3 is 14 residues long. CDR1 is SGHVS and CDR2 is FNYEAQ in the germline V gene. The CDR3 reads CASSLSRARETQYF. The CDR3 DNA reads TGTGCCAGCAGCCTATCCAGGGCCCGAGAGACCCAGTACTTC.

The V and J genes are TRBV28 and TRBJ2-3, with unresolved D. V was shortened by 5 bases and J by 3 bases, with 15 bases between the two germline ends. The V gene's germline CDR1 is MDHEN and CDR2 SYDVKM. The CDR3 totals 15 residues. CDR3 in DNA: TGTGCCAGCAGTGACCGGGCCTCAGGAACAGATACGCAGTATTTT. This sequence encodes CASSDRASGTDTQYF.

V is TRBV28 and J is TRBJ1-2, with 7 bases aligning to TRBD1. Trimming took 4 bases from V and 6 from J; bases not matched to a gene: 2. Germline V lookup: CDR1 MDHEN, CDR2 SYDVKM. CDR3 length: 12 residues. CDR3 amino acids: CASSSQGNGYTF. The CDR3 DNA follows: TGTGCCAGCAGTTCACAGGGGAATGGCTACACCTTC.

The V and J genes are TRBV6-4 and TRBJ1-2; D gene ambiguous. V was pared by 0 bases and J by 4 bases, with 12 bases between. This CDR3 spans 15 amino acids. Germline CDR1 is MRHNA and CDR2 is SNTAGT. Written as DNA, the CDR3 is TGTGCCAGCAGTGACTCGGGCGGGCATGGCTATGGCTACACCTTC. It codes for CASSDSGGHGYGYTF.

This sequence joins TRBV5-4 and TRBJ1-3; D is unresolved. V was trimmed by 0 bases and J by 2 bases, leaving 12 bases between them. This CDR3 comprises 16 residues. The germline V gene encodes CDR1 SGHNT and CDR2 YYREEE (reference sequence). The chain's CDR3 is CASSLEGIRPGNTIYF. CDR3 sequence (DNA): TGTGCCAGCAGCTTGGAAGGGATACGGCCTGGAAACACCATATATTTT.

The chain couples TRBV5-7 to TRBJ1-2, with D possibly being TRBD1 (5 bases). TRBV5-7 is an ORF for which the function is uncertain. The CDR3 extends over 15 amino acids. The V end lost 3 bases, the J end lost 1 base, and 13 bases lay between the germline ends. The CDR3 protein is CASSWGGTFNYGYTF. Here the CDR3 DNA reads TGTGCCAGCAGCTGGGGGGGGACCTTTAACTATGGCTACACCTTC.

The DNA of the CDR3 is TGTGCCAGCAGCCATGAACTAAACACCATATATTTT. As protein: CASSHELNTIYF. This sequence joins TRBV3-1 (or the pseudogene TRBV3-2) and TRBJ1-3; D unclear. There are 12 residues in the CDR3. Trimming pared 3 bases from V and 6 bases from J, leaving 6 bases between. Germline-derived CDR1 and CDR2 are LGHDT and YNNKEL (reference sequence).

The CDR3 region is CASRRPAEQYF. Here the CDR3 DNA reads TGTGCCAGCCGCCGGCCAGCCGAGCAGTACTTC. The genes are TRBV6-4 and TRBJ2-7, with D unresolved. Per germline, CDR1 MRHNA and CDR2 SNTAGT. The CDR3 covers 11 residues. V was trimmed by 8 bases and J by 6 bases, leaving 11 bases between them.

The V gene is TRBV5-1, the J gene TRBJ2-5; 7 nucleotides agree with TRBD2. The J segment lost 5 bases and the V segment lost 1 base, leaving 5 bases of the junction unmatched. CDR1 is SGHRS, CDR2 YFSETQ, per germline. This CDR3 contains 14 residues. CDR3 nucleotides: TGCGCCAGCAGCTTGAGCGGGGCACGGGAGACCCAGTACTTC. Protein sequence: CASSLSGARETQYF.

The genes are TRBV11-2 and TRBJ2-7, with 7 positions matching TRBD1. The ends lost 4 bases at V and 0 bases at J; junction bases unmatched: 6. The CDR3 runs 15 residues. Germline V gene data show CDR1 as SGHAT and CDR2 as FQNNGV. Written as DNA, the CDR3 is TGTGCCAGCAGCTCCCTCCGGGACAGCTCCTACGAGCAGTACTTC. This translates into CASSSLRDSSYEQYF. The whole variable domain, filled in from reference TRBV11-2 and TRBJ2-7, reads EAGVAQSPRYKIIEKRQSVAFWCNPISGHATLYWYQQILGQGPKLLIQFQNNGVVDDSQLPKDRFSAERLKGVDSTLKIQPAKLEDSAVYLCASSSLRDSSYEQYFGPGTRLTVT.

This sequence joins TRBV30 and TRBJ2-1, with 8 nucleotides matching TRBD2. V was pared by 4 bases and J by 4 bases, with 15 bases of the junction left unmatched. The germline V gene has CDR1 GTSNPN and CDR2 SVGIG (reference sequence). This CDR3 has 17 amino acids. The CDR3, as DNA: TGTGCCTGGACCCCGTTTTCTTACGGGGGGGTGTACAATGAGCAGTTCTTC. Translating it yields CAWTPFSYGGVYNEQFF. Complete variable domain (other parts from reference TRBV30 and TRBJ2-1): SQTIHQWPATLVQPVGSPLSLECTVEGTSNPNLYWYRQAAGRGLQLLFYSVGIGQISSEVPQNLSASRPQDRQFILSSKKLLLSDSGFYLCAWTPFSYGGVYNEQFFGPGTRLTVL.

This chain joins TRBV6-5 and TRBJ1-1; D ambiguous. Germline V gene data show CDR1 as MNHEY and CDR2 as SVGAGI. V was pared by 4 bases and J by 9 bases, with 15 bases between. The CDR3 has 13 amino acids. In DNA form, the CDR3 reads TGTGCCAGCAGTTTTCTCCACATGTCAAAAGCTTTCTTT. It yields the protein CASSFLHMSKAFF.